This TCR beta chain was found in a study of Graves' ophthalmopathy and Graves' hyperthyroidism. V was cut by 3 bases and J by 0 bases, with 10 bases left in between. Germline V CDR1 and CDR2: SGDLS, YYNGEE. The CDR3 is made up of 15 amino acids. Findings and limits, study-wide: A majority of expanded thyroid clonotypes exceeding 0.001 frequency were likewise present in blood.

Amplification from RNA transcripts yielded the TCR beta CDR3 regions. After a first-round RT-PCR with HTBI primers, a second-round multiplex PCR was run. TCRdb itself ran the multiplex PCR reads through MiXCR, one entry per CDR3 protein. The sample lists 500,000 to 600,000 distinct CDR3 sequences; under 45% were seen once. A note on this clonotype: Antigen unknown.

This TCR derives from an adult man with Graves' hyperthyroidism. Sequenced sample: peripheral blood or thyroid tissue (not recorded which). The chain uses TRBV9 and TRBJ1-5; tentative D call: TRBD1 (6 bases). CDR3 nucleotides: TGTGCCAGCAGCGCCGGACAGTATAGCAATCAGCCCCAGCATTTT. It specifies CASSAGQYSNQPQHF.